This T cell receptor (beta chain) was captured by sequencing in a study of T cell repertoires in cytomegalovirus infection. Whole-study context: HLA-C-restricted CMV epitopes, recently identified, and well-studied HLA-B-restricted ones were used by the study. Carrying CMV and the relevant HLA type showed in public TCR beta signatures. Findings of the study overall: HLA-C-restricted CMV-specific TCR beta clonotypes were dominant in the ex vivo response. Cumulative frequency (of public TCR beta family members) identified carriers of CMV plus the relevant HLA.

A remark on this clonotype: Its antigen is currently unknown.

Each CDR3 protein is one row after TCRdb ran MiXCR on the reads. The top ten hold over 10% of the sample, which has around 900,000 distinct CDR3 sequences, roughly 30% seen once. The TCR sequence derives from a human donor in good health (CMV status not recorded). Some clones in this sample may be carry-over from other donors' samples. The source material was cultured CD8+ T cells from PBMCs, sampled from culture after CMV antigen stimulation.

CDR3 region: CATSRGRGTYNEQFF. CDR3 sequence (DNA): TGTGCCACCAGTCGAGGGCGGGGGACCTACAATGAGCAGTTCTTC. The chain employs TRBV15 and TRBJ2-1, with 7 bases matching TRBD2. The V gene end was trimmed by 6 bases and the J gene end by 2 bases; junction bases not matched to a gene: 7. The CDR3 contains 15 residues. Germline V gene data show CDR1 as LNHNV and CDR2 as YYDKDF (reference sequence).